What follows are 14 T cell receptor beta chains derived from one specimen sequenced in a study of identical twins. TCRdb re-derived calls from the 5' RACE reads in MiXCR, one entry per CDR3 protein. Altogether approximately 500,000 distinct CDR3 sequences are present, roughly 15% being singletons, with the ten largest covering roughly 0.42%. The data also belong to a second study, concerning yellow fever vaccine responses in identical twins.

The sequenced sample was CD4+ T cells sorted from blood. The origin of the receptors is a woman under 30 in good health.

The chain has TRBV20-1 and TRBJ2-5, with a possible D match to TRBD2 (6 bases). The CDR3 has 12 amino acids. Germline CDR1 and CDR2: DFQATT and SNEGSKA (reference sequence). V lost 3 bases to trimming and J lost 12 bases, with 17 bases between them. The DNA for the CDR3 is TGCAGTGCTAGGGGGGGTGACAGACCCAAGTACTTC. Translated, it gives CSARGGDRPKYF.

This clonotype has ten or more counts. V is TRBV12-3 or TRBV12-4 and J is TRBJ1-2; perhaps TRBD1 as D (6 bases). The CDR3 loop spans 14 amino acids. V was cut by 5 bases and J by 8 bases, with 18 bases left in between. The CDR3 reads CASSAGTRIMGYTF. CDR3 nucleotides: TGTGCCAGCAGTGCCGGGACACGCATTATGGGCTACACCTTC.

The chain links TRBV28 to TRBJ2-6, with TRBD2 matching 14 bases. V shed 5 bases and J 1 base; nucleotides not matched to a gene: 4. The CDR3 loop spans 18 amino acids. The germline V gene has CDR1 MDHEN and CDR2 SYDVKM. CDR3 sequence reads: CASSVGLAGGSGANVLTF. The CDR3 nucleotides read TGTGCCAGCAGTGTAGGACTAGCGGGAGGATCTGGGGCCAACGTCCTGACTTTC.

This clonotype was counted a few times. The chain carries TRBV5-1 and TRBJ2-1, with D maybe TRBD2 (6 bases). CDR1 is SGHRS, CDR2 YFSETQ, per germline. The V and J ends lost 4 bases and 3 bases respectively, with 8 bases between them. This CDR3 is 13 amino acids long. CDR3 amino acids: CASSGAGYNEQFF. CDR3 bases: TGCGCCAGCAGCGGAGCGGGCTACAATGAGCAGTTCTTC.

The rearrangement uses TRBV7-7 and TRBJ2-3, with TRBD2 matching 16 bases. Germline V gives CDR1 SSHAT, CDR2 FNYEAQ (reference sequence). CDR3 length: 18 amino acids. With V trimmed by 3 bases and J by 1 base, 4 bases remained unmatched. The CDR3 here is CASSLGTSGGAGTDTQYF. In nucleotides, the CDR3 is TGTGCCAGCAGCTTGGGGACTAGCGGGGGGGCGGGCACAGATACGCAGTATTTT.

This clonotype was seen a few times. The rearrangement joins TRBV6-5 to TRBJ2-5; TRBD2 aligns across 10 bases. The V gene's germline CDR1 is MNHEY and CDR2 SVGAGI. This CDR3 region has 15 residues. Unmatched junction bases numbered 5, after V lost 4 bases and J lost 3 bases. Here the CDR3 reads CASSLAGGFEETQYF. For the CDR3, the DNA is TGTGCCAGCAGTTTAGCGGGAGGCTTTGAAGAGACCCAGTACTTC.

The V and J genes are TRBV11-1 and TRBJ2-1; 7 nucleotides agree with TRBD1. Germline CDR1 reads SGHAT; CDR2 reads FQDESV (reference sequence). The CDR3 is 14 amino acids. V gave up 3 bases and J gave up 4 bases; unmatched junction bases: 3. The CDR3 DNA reads as TGTGCCAGCAGCTTCGGGACAGTATACAATGAGCAGTTCTTC. It specifies CASSFGTVYNEQFF.

This clonotype was counted between two and nine times. The genes are TRBV2 and TRBJ1-4, with 9 bases fitting TRBD1. V lost 8 bases, J lost 4 bases, and 5 bases stayed unmatched. The CDR3 covers 14 residues. The V gene's germline CDR1 is SNHLY and CDR2 FYNNEI. In DNA form, the CDR3 reads TGTGCCAGCGACCCGGGACAGGGTAATGAAAAACTGTTTTTT. It translates to CASDPGQGNEKLFF.

In its sample, this clonotype was seen a few times. This sequence joins TRBV7-6 and TRBJ2-3; the D gene is possibly TRBD2 (6 bases). Germline CDR1 SGHVS, CDR2 FNYEAQ. The CDR3 loop spans 15 amino acids. Trimming removed 5 bases from V and 0 bases from J, with 12 bases in between. The CDR3: CASSRGTASTDTQYF. CDR3 DNA sequence: TGTGCCAGCAGCCGCGGGACGGCTAGCACAGATACGCAGTATTTT.

This clonotype was counted a few times. The J gene is TRBJ2-1, the V gene TRBV7-2; TRBD2 matches 11 bases. This CDR3 region has 14 residues. The germline V gene encodes CDR1 SGHTA and CDR2 FQGNSA. J gave up 5 bases and V 5 bases, and 2 bases lay outside the gene matches. The CDR3 loop is CASSKGLADNEQFF. DNA for the CDR3: TGTGCCAGCAGCAAGGGACTAGCGGACAATGAGCAGTTCTTC. Full variable domain (remainder filled in from reference TRBV7-2 and TRBJ2-1): GAGVSQSPSNKVTEKGKDVELRCDPISGHTALYWYRQSLGQGLEFLIYFQGNSAPDKSGLPSDRFSAERTGGSVSTLTIQRTQQEDSAVYLCASSKGLADNEQFFGPGTRLTVL.

This clonotype showed up just a few times. The chain links TRBV14 to TRBJ2-3, with a possible D match to TRBD1 (5 bases). The V and J ends lost 2 bases and 4 bases respectively, with 13 bases between them. The CDR3 is made up of 15 amino acids. In germline, CDR1 is SGHDN, CDR2 FVKESK. CDR3 DNA: TGTGCCAGCAGCCAAAGGACCACAGGCGCAGATACGCAGTATTTT. Amino acid sequence: CASSQRTTGADTQYF.

This clonotype was recorded a few times. The V and J genes are TRBV10-3 and TRBJ2-3; 14 bases fit TRBD2. The CDR3 consists of 16 residues. Germline CDR1 is ENHRY and CDR2 is SYGVKD. The V gene end was trimmed by 5 bases and the J gene end by 5 bases; junction bases not matched to a gene: 6. DNA for the CDR3: TGTGCCATCAGTAAGGGACTAGCGGGGGTTGTAGATACGCAGTATTTT. It is translated as CAISKGLAGVVDTQYF.

This clonotype turned up a few times. V usage is TRBV28 and J usage is TRBJ1-1; D gene unclear. The V gene lost 0 bases and the J gene lost 5 bases, with 7 bases spanning the gap. The germline CDR1 and CDR2 sequences are MDHEN and SYDVKM. This CDR3 is 13 amino acids long. CDR3 loop: CASSLWGWTEAFF. For the CDR3, the DNA is TGTGCCAGCAGTTTATGGGGGTGGACTGAAGCTTTCTTT.

This clonotype was picked up many times. This sequence joins TRBV10-3 and TRBJ2-5; 11 bases match TRBD2. The CDR3 is 16 residues long. CDR1 and CDR2 (germline): ENHRY, SYGVKD. V shed 2 bases, J shed 1 base, and the junction held 3 bases outside the gene matches. CDR3 region: CAISEGLAGLQETQYF. In DNA, the CDR3 is TGTGCCATCAGTGAGGGACTAGCGGGTCTCCAAGAGACCCAGTACTTC.